The text below deals with one T cell receptor beta chain. The data stem from a study of blood T cell repertoires in COVID-19. Study-level background: Collection of acute and convalescent COVID-19 samples took place in the United States, Italy and Spain. T cells, B-cell-depleted T cells, or PBMCs provided the cDNA or gDNA that served as material.

In the original processing: Amplified reference gene primers provided the basis for estimating nucleated cell counts. Produced via immunoSEQ multiplex PCR; TCRdb's table is partial and in-frame only. V and J calls and clone size are given by that table; D and trimming were obtained from the DNA. The data show approximately 190,000 clones, 84% seen once. This CDR3 has 16 residues. Germline V gene lookup returns CDR1 SGHTA and CDR2 FQGTGA. V lost 0 bases and J lost 7, with 15 bases in between. The receptor was derived from an older woman with active or convalescent COVID-19. This chain uses TRBV7-3 with TRBJ2-2; a possible D gene is TRBD2 (7 bases). The sample was peripheral blood. CDR3 protein: CASSLTGRGGSGELFF. For the CDR3, the DNA is TGTGCCAGCAGCTTAACGGGCAGGGGAGGGAGCGGGGAGCTGTTTTTT.